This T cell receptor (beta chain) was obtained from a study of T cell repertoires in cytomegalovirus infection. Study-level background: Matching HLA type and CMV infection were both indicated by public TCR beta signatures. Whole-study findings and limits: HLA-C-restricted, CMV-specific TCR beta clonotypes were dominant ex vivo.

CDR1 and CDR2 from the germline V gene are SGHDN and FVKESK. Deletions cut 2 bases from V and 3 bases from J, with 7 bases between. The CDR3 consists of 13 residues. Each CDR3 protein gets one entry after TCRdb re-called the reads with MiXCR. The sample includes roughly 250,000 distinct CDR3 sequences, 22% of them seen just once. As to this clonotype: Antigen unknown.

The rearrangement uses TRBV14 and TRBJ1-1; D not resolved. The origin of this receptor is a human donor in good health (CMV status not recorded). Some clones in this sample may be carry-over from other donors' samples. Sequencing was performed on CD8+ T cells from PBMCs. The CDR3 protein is CASSQLSDTEAFF. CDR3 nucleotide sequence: TGTGCCAGCAGCCAACTCAGCGACACTGAAGCTTTCTTT. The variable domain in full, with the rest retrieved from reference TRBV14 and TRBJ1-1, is EAGVTQFPSHSVIEKGQTVTLRCDPISGHDNLYWYRRVMGKEIKFLLHFVKESKQDESGMPNNRFLAERTGGTYSTLKVQPAELEDSGVYFCASSQLSDTEAFFGQGTRLTVV.